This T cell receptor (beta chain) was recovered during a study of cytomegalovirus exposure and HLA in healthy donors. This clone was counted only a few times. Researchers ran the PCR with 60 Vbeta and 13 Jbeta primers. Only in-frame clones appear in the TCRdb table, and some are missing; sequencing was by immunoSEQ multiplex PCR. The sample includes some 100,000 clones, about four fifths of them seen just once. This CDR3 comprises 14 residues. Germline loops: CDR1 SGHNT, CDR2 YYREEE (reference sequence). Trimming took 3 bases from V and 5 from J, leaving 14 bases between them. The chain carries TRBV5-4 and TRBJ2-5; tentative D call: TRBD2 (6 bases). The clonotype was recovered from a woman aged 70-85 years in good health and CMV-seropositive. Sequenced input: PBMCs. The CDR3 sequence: CASSWRVGVETQYF. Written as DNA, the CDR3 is TGTGCCAGCAGCTGGAGGGTGGGGGTGGAGACCCAGTACTTC. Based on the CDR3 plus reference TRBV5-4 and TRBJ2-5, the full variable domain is ETGVTQSPTHLIKTRGQQVTLRCSSQSGHNTVSWYQQALGQGPQFIFQYYREEENGRGNFPPRFSGLQFPNYSSELNVNALELDDSALYLCASSWRVGVETQYFGPGTRLLVL.